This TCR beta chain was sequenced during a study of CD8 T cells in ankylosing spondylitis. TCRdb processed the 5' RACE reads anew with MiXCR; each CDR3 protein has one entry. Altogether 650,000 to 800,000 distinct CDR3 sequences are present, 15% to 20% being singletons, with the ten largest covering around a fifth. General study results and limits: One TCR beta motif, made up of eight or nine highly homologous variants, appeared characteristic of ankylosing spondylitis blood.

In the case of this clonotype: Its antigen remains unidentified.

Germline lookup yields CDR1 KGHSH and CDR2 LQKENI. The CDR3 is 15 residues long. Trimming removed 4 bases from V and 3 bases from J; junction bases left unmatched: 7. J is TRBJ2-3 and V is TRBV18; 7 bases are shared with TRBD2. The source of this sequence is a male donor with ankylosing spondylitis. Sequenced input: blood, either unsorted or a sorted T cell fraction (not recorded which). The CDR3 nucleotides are TGTGCCAGCTCACGGTCCCAGGGAGGGACAGATACGCAGTATTTT. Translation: CASSRSQGGTDTQYF.